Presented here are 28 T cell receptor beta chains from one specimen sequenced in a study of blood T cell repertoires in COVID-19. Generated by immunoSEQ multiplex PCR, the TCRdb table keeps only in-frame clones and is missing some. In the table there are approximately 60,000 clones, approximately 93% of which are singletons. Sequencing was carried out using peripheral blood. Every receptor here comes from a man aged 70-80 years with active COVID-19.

Written as DNA, the CDR3 is TGCGCCAGCAGCCAAGCGCGGGGGGCCACAGATACGCAGTATTTT. Translated: CASSQARGATDTQYF. The chain links TRBV4-1 to TRBJ2-3; 8 positions agree with TRBD2. CDR1 and CDR2 from the germline V gene are MGHRA and YSYEKL. The CDR3 has 15 amino acids. V lost 1 base and J lost 2; bases outside the gene matches: 2.

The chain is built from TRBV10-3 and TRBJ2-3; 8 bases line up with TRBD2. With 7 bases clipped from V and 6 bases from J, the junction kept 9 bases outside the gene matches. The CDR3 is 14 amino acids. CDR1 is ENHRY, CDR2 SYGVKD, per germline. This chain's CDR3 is CAITRGGQLDTQYF. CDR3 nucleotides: TGTGCCATCACCCGGGGGGGCCAGTTGGATACGCAGTATTTT.

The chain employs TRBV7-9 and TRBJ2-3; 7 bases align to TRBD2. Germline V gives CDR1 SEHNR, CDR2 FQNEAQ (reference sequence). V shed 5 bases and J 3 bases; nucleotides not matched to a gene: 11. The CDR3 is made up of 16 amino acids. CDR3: CASSQSRAGATDTQYF. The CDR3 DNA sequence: TGTGCCAGCAGCCAATCCAGGGCGGGAGCGACAGATACGCAGTATTTT.

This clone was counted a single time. This chain's CDR3 is CASGLHSTNTEAFF. The CDR3 DNA reads as TGTGCTAGTGGTTTACACAGTACGAACACTGAAGCTTTCTTT. The gene calls are TRBV12-5 and TRBJ1-1; D not resolved. This CDR3 region has 14 residues. V lost 3 bases and J 1 base, leaving 9 bases between the germline ends. Germline assignment: CDR1 LGHNT and CDR2 FRNRAP.

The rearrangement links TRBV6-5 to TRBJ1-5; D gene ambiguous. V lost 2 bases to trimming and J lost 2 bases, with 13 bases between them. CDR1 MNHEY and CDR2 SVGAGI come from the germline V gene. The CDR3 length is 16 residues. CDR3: CASSYTWQAGNQPQHF. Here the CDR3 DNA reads TGTGCCAGCAGTTACACCTGGCAGGCAGGCAATCAGCCCCAGCATTTT.

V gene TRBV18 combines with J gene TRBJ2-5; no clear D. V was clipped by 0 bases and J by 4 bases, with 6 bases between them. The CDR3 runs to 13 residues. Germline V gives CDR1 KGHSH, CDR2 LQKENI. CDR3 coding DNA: TGTGCCAGCTCACCACCCGAGCGAGAGACCCAGTACTTC. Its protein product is CASSPPERETQYF.

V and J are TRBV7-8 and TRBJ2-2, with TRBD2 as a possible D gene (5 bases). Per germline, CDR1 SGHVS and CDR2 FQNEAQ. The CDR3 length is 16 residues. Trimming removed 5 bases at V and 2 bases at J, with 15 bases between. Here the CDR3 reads CASSPWTRINTGELFF. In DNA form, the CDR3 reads TGTGCCAGCAGCCCCTGGACTCGAATAAACACCGGGGAGCTGTTTTTT.

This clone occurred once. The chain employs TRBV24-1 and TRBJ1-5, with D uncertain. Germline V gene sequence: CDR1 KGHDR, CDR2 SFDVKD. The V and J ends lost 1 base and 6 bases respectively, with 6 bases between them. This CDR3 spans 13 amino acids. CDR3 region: CATSDFPGQPQHF. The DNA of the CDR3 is TGTGCCACCAGTGATTTCCCAGGTCAGCCCCAGCATTTT.

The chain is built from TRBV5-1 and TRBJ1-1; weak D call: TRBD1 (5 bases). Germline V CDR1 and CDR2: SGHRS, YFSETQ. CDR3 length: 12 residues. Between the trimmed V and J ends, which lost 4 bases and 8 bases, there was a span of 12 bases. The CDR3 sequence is CASSHGTGEAFF. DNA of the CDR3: TGCGCCAGCAGCCACGGGACTGGAGAAGCTTTCTTT.

The DNA of the CDR3 is TGTGCCAGCAGCTTGGCGGCAGGGGACAATTCACCCCTCCACTTT. Protein product: CASSLAAGDNSPLHF. This chain joins TRBV5-4 and TRBJ1-6; D perhaps matches TRBD1 (6 bases). The CDR3 runs 15 residues. The germline V gene has CDR1 SGHNT and CDR2 YYREEE (reference sequence). The germline V and J ends were trimmed by 0 bases and 7 bases, with 11 bases remaining between them.

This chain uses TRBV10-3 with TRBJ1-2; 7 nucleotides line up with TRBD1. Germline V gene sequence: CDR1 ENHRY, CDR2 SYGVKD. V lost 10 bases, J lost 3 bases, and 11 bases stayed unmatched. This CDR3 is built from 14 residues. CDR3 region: CASTTLTGDYGYTF. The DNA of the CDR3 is TGTGCCAGTACGACCCTAACAGGGGACTATGGCTACACCTTC.

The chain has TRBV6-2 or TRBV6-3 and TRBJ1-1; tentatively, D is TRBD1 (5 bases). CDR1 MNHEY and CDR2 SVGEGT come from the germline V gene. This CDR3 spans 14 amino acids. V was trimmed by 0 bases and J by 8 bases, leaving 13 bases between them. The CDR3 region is CASSYSGGRLEAFF. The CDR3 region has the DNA TGTGCCAGCAGTTACTCCGGGGGTCGTTTGGAAGCTTTCTTT.

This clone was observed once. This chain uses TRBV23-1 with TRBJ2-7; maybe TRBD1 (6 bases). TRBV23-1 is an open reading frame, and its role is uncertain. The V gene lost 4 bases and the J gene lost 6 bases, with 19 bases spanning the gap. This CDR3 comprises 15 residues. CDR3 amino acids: CASSRPDRDKVEQYV. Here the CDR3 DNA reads TGCGCCAGCAGTCGACCAGACCGGGACAAGGTCGAGCAGTACGTC.

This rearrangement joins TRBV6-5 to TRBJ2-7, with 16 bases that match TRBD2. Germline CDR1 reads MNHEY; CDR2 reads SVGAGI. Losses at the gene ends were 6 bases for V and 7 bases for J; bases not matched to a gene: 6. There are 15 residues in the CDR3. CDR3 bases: TGTGCCAGCAGAGGGACTAGCGGGGGGGCCGGGGAGCAGTACTTC. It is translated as CASRGTSGGAGEQYF.

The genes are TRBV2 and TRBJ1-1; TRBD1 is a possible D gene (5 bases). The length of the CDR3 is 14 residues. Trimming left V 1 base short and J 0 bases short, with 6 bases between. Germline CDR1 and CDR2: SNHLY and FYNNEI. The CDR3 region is CASSEGGLNTEAFF. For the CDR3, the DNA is TGTGCCAGCAGTGAAGGGGGCTTGAACACTGAAGCTTTCTTT.

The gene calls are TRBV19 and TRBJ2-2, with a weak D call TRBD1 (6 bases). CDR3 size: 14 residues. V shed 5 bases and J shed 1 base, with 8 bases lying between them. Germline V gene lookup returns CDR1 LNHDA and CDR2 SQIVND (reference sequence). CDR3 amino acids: CASSWGQNTGELFF. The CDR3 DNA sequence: TGTGCCAGTAGTTGGGGACAGAACACCGGGGAGCTGTTTTTT.

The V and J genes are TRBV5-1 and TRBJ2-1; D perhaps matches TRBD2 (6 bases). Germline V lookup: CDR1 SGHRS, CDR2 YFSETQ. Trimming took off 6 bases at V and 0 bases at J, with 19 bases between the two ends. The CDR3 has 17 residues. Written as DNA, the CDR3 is TGCGCCAGCAACTCGGGGGTGATCCTTTCCTCCTACAATGAGCAGTTCTTC. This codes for CASNSGVILSSYNEQFF.

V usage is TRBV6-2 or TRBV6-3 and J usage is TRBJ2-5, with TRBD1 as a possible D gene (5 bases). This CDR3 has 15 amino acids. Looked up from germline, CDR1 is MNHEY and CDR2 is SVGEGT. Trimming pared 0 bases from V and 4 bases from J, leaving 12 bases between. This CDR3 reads CASSYSRVSGETQYF. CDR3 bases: TGTGCCAGCAGTTACTCCAGGGTATCGGGAGAGACCCAGTACTTC.

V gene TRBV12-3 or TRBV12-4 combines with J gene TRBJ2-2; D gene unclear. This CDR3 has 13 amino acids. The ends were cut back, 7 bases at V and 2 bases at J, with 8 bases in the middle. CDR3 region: CASNVRNTGELFF. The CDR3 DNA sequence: TGTGCCAGCAACGTTAGAAACACCGGGGAGCTGTTTTTT.

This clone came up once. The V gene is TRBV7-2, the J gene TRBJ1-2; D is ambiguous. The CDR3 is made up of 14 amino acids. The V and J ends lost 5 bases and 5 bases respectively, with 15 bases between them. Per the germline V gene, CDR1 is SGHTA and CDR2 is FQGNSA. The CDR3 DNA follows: TGTGCCAGCAGCCCTACGGGGTGGATTTATGGCTACACCTTC. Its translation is CASSPTGWIYGYTF.

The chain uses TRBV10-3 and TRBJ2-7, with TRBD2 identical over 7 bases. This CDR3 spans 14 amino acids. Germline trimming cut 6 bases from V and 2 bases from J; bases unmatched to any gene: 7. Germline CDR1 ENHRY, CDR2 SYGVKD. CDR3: CAISPGGGPYEQYV. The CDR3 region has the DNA TGTGCCATCAGCCCAGGCGGGGGACCCTACGAGCAGTACGTC.

The CDR3 spells CASSFEATDTQYF. CDR3 DNA sequence: TGTGCCAGCAGTTTCGAAGCAACAGATACGCAGTATTTT. V usage is TRBV6-5 and J usage is TRBJ2-3; unclear D gene. This CDR3 contains 13 residues. Trimming took 4 bases from V and 3 from J, leaving 8 bases between them. Germline CDR1 reads MNHEY; CDR2 reads SVGAGI.

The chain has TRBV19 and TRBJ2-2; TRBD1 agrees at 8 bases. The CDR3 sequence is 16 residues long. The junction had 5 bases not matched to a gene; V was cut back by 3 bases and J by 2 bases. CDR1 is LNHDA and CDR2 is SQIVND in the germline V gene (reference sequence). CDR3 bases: TGTGCCAGTAGTATTAAGGCAGGGGGCAACACCGGGGAGCTGTTTTTT. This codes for CASSIKAGGNTGELFF.

The CDR3: CASSLDRVGGYTF. In DNA, the CDR3 is TGTGCCAGCAGCTTAGACAGGGTGGGAGGCTACACCTTC. The chain recombines TRBV7-2 with TRBJ1-2; D is perhaps TRBD1 (6 bases). The V gene's germline CDR1 is SGHTA and CDR2 FQGNSA. Trimming left V 1 base short and J 8 bases short, with 11 bases between. The CDR3 consists of 13 residues.

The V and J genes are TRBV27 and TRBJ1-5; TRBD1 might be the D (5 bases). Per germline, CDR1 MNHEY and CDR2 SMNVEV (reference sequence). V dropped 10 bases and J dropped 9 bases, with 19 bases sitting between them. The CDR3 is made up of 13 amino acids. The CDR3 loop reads CATSPGWGLPQHF. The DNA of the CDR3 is TGTGCCACCTCTCCGGGTTGGGGCCTGCCCCAGCATTTT.

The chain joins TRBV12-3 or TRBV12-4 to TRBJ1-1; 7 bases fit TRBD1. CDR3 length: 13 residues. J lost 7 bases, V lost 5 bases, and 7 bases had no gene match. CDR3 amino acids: CASSPTGQLEAFF. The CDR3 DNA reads TGTGCCAGCAGTCCTACGGGACAGCTTGAAGCTTTCTTT.

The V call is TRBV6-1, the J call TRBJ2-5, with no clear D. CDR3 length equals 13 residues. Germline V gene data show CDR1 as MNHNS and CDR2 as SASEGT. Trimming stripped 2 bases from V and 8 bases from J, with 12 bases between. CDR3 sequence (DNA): TGTGCCAGCAGTGAACTGGCAGGTCCTACCCAGTACTTC. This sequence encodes CASSELAGPTQYF.

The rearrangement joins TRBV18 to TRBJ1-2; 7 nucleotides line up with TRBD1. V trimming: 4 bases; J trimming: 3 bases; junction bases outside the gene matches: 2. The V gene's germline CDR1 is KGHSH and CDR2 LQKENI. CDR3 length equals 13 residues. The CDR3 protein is CASSRGQDYGYTF. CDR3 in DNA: TGTGCCAGCTCACGAGGACAGGACTATGGCTACACCTTC. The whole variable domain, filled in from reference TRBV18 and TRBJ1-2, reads NAGVMQNPRHLVRRRGQEARLRCSPMKGHSHVYWYRQLPEEGLKFMVYLQKENIIDESGMPKERFSAEFPKEGPSILRIQQVVRGDSAAYFCASSRGQDYGYTFGSGTRLTVV.